The clone carrying this T cell receptor (beta chain) appeared once. What it binds is unknown. The data belong to a study of radiotherapy plus CTLA-4 blockade in lung cancer. Background on the study: Patients showed objective responses in 15% to 20% of cases, and disease control was achieved by under 40%. Study-level results: Among reported predictors of response, early blood T cell clone dynamics with interferon-beta performed best. Clones derived from tumor TCRs expanded in blood after radiotherapy plus ipilimumab.

Germline-derived CDR1 and CDR2 are SNHLY and FYNNEI. Trimming cost V 1 base and J 7 bases; bases outside gene matches: 7. There are 15 residues in the CDR3. Assay: immunoSEQ multiplex PCR; the TCRdb copy retains only in-frame clones and omits some. The data show 75,000 to 100,000 clones, roughly 74% seen once. This chain joins TRBV2 and TRBJ1-5; 7 bases match TRBD1. The receptor's source is a human donor with non-small cell lung cancer who had a partial response to radiotherapy plus ipilimumab. Some clones in this sample may be carry-over from other donors' samples. The material sequenced was peripheral blood, taken from a patient treated with radiotherapy plus ipilimumab. CDR3: CASSEGEGGGQPQHF. The CDR3 nucleotides are TGTGCCAGCAGTGAAGGGGAAGGGGGCGGACAGCCCCAGCATTTT.